This T cell receptor (beta chain) was sequenced in a study of T cells in women clearing cervical HPV infection. On the study more broadly: Only a few women had HLA typing results available. Study-wide results and limits: CIN3+ cases had significantly higher TCR richness than controls; evenness did not differ. A classifier using richness and V gene abundances reached an AUC of more than 0.75. Cases carried less TRBV6-7 than controls: around 0.11% versus 0.15%.

The assay was immunoSEQ multiplex PCR, and TCRdb's table has in-frame clones only and misses some. In all, the sample yields 30,000 to 40,000 clones. This CDR3 is 14 amino acids long. The germline V gene encodes CDR1 SGHRS and CDR2 YFSETQ. V lost 4 bases to trimming and J lost 5 bases; unmatched junction nucleotides: 6. On this clone: The antigen is undetermined. The CDR3 goes on 3 residues after the read ends, and that part is filled in from the germline J gene.

This chain connects TRBV5-1 to TRBJ1-1, with 9 bases aligning to TRBD1. Sequencing was done on a sample of blood buffy coat. This receptor was obtained from a woman aged 18 to 75 with a cervical HPV16 infection that either progressed to CIN3+ or cleared (not recorded which). The covered CDR3 bases are TGCGCCAGCAGCCTTCAGGGACAGGGAACTGAA. Protein: CASSLQGQGTE. In full, the CDR3 is CASSLQGQGTEAFF.